Given below is one T cell receptor beta chain in context. The antigen is not known. This specimen comes from a study of T cells expressing NK-cell markers. Study-wide context: TCR beta repertoires came from sorted CD3+CD56+NKG2C+, CD3+CD56+NKG2C- and CD3+CD56-NKG2C+ T cells. Study-wide results and limits: Among four donors, these clonotypes also ranked first in the CD3+CD56-NKG2C+ fraction. Six or seven donors had dominant NKG2C+ clonotypes that comprised about 1.0-7.0% of their CD8+ T cells.

The CDR3 is 21 amino acids. Germline CDR1 is MDHEN and CDR2 is SYDVKM. TCRdb reprocessed the 5' RACE reads, with one entry per CDR3 protein and no DNA. There are 350,000 to 450,000 distinct CDR3 sequences in the sample, with roughly 5.4% held by the top ten. The J gene is TRBJ2-1, the V gene TRBV28; without DNA, the TCRdb call of TRBD1 cannot be checked. The specimen sequenced was blood T cells: a sorted CD56 or NKG2C T cell subset, CD4+ or CD8+ T cells, or bulk PBMC T cells (not recorded which). The sequence was collected from a man aged 18 to 69 in good health. CDR3 region: CASSFRAPGWVRQTSYNEQFF.